This T cell receptor beta chain is from a study of shared clonotypes between healthy human individuals (dated by TCRdb to 2019 to 2021). At the level of the whole study: The cohort included three men and a couple of women between 18 and 49 years of age. For each donor, CD4 naive and CD4 memory were each run on three plates, CD8 naive on two plates, and CD8 memory on one plate. Different laboratories and diverse techniques were used to prepare libraries and sequence TCR repertoires, to increase sequencing depth and limit assay-specific biases. The study deeply sequenced blood TCR repertoires of roughly five healthy adults to estimate repertoire size and the extent of clonotype sharing between individuals. Between about 0.94 and 8.9 billion PBMCs per donor were obtained by leukapheresis. What the work shows at the level of the full study, not this receptor alone: Higher generation probabilities were observed for clonotypes shared by all four sorted-subset donors than for non-shared clonotypes. Pairwise subsampling indicated that sequencing depth was expected to affect the degree of clonotype sharing among donors. Across a handful of donors, roughly 5.4% of naive CD4, approximately 3.5% of naive CD8, under 2.5% of memory CD4, and 0.4% of memory CD8 clonotypes were shared. Naive subsets generally had larger estimated clonotype richness than memory subsets did. Even with the large sequencing depth, rarefaction of the sorted-subset datasets indicated that sequencing was incomplete. Because the study included only a small number of donors, the genetic and exposure-history diversity represented was limited. Only blood was sampled, and tissue TCR repertoires likely differ from those in blood.

Donors were healthy HIV-negative adults with no recently reported acute infections or vaccinations. Every donor was a Caucasian adult residing in Nashville, Tennessee, USA. CD4+ T cells were enriched through magnetic negative selection, after which naive cells were positively selected on CD45RA and the remaining negative fraction served as the memory subset. After blood collection by leukapheresis, PBMCs were isolated using Ficoll-Histopaque density gradient centrifugation and then cryopreserved in the vapor phase of liquid nitrogen. Analytical flow cytometry was used to check the purity and quantity of every magnetically sorted T cell population. Genomic DNA was isolated from each sorted fraction and quantified by UV absorbance on a Nanodrop 2000c. TCR CDR3 regions were amplified from genomic DNA by multiplex PCR using the deep immunoSEQ assay. For each cell subset, the extracted genomic DNA was distributed evenly across all wells of several immunoSEQ 96-well plates, and each plate served as one replicate. Each replicate PCR for sorted subsets received about 0.2 ug genomic DNA, equal to roughly 30,000 T cell genomes. Purified libraries were measured with a Qubit 3.0 fluorometer, size-checked on a Bioanalyzer 2100, and measured again with the KAPA Library Quantification kit. Every immunoSEQ 96-well plate was sequenced on a separate single-read 150-cycle Illumina NextSeq 550 flow cell. Per the source publication's procedure: Because the immunoSEQ output included only junctional sequences and no quality scores, the filtering could not be the same as the filtering used for full-length reads. To assign V/J genes and CDR3, sequences were annotated against IMGT germline references using PyIR, a Python wrapper for IgBLAST v1.9. Reads were filtered out if the reads had weak V/J assignments (E-value above 1e-6), no CDR3, stop codons, out-of-frame junctions, or ambiguous translated residues. V3J clonotypes were defined as sequences sharing the same inferred V gene, J gene, and CDR3 amino acid sequence. To compute the percentage overlap between repertoires, the number of shared unique clonotypes was divided by the size of the smaller repertoire. Repertoire richness was assessed with RTK rarefaction, the Chao1 estimator, and Recon v2.1 estimates of unobserved clonotypes. Generation probabilities for all TCRbeta clonotypes obtained by the gDNA method from a handful of donors were computed using OLGA. TCRdb obtained this table from immuneACCESS and retained in-frame rearrangements with V and J assigned. These tables miss some clones; where compared with another copy, unresolved V genes account for less than half of the shortfall, and the remainder is unexplained. V and J calls and clone size are as listed in that table; D and trimming were resolved from the DNA. This sample lists fewer than 400,000 clones; 74% were detected once. Around 10% of the sample comes from the top ten.

Trimming removed 7 bases from V and 0 bases from J, leaving 12 bases between the germline ends. For CDR1 and CDR2, the germline V gene lists SNHLY and FYNNEI. Reading from cysteine to phenylalanine, the CDR3 counts 15 amino acids. The only DNA kept is the CDR3, 45 bases in frame from the first base. As to this clone: No antigen is known for it. The record has no base qualities; no much larger clone is one base away.

What was sequenced was memory CD4+ T cells sorted from blood. This specimen's cell subset or site label, interpreted: CD45RA-negative fraction. This chain joins TRBV2 to TRBJ1-4; 6 matching bases give a weak D call of TRBD1. This TCR was recovered from a man aged 25 to 40 in good health. The CDR3: CASKRTDATNEKLFF. The nucleotide sequence reads TGTGCCAGCAAGAGGACAGATGCAACTAATGAAAAACTGTTTTTT.